The 25 T cell receptor beta chains below all came from one sample that was sequenced in a study of T cell responses to AZD1222 COVID-19 vaccine. Clones were sequenced by immunoSEQ multiplex PCR, and TCRdb holds only the in-frame ones, with some missing. The table records 100,000 to 150,000 clones, more than 80% of them present only once. This sample comprised peripheral blood, obtained on day 0 of AZD1222 vaccination. All receptors come from an adult in good health.

This chain connects TRBV28 to TRBJ1-2, with D maybe TRBD1 (6 bases). Germline V gives CDR1 MDHEN, CDR2 SYDVKM. This CDR3 is 16 amino acids long. Trimming cost V 1 base and J 8 bases, with 20 bases left between them. This chain's CDR3 is CASSLFPGNRAGGYTF. Written as DNA, the CDR3 is TGTGCCAGCAGTTTATTCCCGGGGAACAGGGCTGGGGGCTACACCTTC.

The rearrangement links TRBV6-6 to TRBJ2-5; D uncertain. The V gene lost 2 bases and the J gene lost 0 bases, with 10 bases spanning the gap. The CDR3 length is 15 residues. Germline values: CDR1 MNHNY, CDR2 SVGAGI (reference sequence). Here the CDR3 reads CASSYKTRNQETQYF. The DNA of the CDR3 is TGTGCCAGCAGTTACAAGACCAGGAACCAAGAGACCCAGTACTTC.

This clone was found once. The genes are TRBV3-1 (or the pseudogene TRBV3-2) and TRBJ2-3; the match to TRBD2 covers 8 bases. Germline values: CDR1 LGHDT, CDR2 YNNKEL (reference sequence). The CDR3 loop spans 17 amino acids. Trimming cost V 2 bases and J 3 bases; bases outside gene matches: 10. CDR3 DNA: TGTGCCAGCAGCCAACACCCGGGGGGGCATTCAACAGATACGCAGTATTTT. This translates into CASSQHPGGHSTDTQYF.

Comments on this clone: The junction and the germline gene differ at one end; a read error may be behind it. V usage is TRBV4-1 and J usage is TRBJ2-7; TRBD1 matches at 7 bases. CDR3 size: 14 residues. The germline V gene encodes CDR1 MGHRA and CDR2 YSYEKL. CDR3 bases: TGCGCCCGCAGCCAACCGGGACAGCACTACGAGCAGTACTTC. Translation gives CARSQPGQHYEQYF.

The chain has TRBV27 and TRBJ2-7; a possible D gene is TRBD2 (5 bases). Germline V gene lookup returns CDR1 MNHEY and CDR2 SMNVEV (reference sequence). The V end was cut by 3 bases, the J end by 7 bases, with 13 bases between. The CDR3 is 13 residues long. The CDR3 loop is CASSFGVSEEQYF. DNA for the CDR3: TGTGCCAGCAGTTTCGGGGTCTCGGAGGAGCAGTACTTC.

The chain employs TRBV19 and TRBJ2-7; 7 positions match TRBD1. CDR1 and CDR2 from the germline V gene are LNHDA and SQIVND (reference sequence). V lost 6 bases to trimming and J lost 0 bases; unmatched junction nucleotides: 5. This CDR3 is 14 amino acids long. For the CDR3, the DNA is TGTGCCAGTAGGGACAGGAGGAGCTCCTACGAGCAGTACTTC. Its translation: CASRDRRSSYEQYF.

V and J are TRBV2 and TRBJ2-5; D may be TRBD1 (5 bases). V was shortened by 8 bases and J by 5 bases, with 9 bases between the two germline ends. The CDR3 is 11 amino acids. Per germline, CDR1 SNHLY and CDR2 FYNNEI. The CDR3 here is CASVQVETQYF. The CDR3 DNA reads as TGTGCCAGCGTACAGGTGGAGACCCAGTACTTC.

The chain has TRBV7-2 and TRBJ1-4; TRBD1 might be the D (5 bases). Germline V gene sequence: CDR1 SGHTA, CDR2 FQGNSA. The V and J ends lost 1 base and 4 bases respectively, with 10 bases between them. CDR3 length equals 15 residues. The CDR3 protein is CASSLVGGINEKLFF. CDR3 DNA: TGTGCCAGCAGCTTAGTGGGGGGGATTAATGAAAAACTGTTTTTT.

The chain has TRBV2 and TRBJ1-3; D possibly corresponds to TRBD1 (6 bases). Trimming stripped 4 bases from V and 0 bases from J, with 13 bases between. The germline V gene encodes CDR1 SNHLY and CDR2 FYNNEI. The CDR3 runs to 16 residues. CDR3 nucleotide sequence: TGTGCCAGCAGTGGCCTACAGGGACACTCTGGAAACACCATATATTTT. This sequence encodes CASSGLQGHSGNTIYF.

The chain couples TRBV5-1 to TRBJ2-7, with 7 bases identical to TRBD1. J was trimmed by 3 bases and V by 5 bases; bases with no gene match: 5. The length of the CDR3 is 13 residues. Germline V CDR1 and CDR2: SGHRS, YFSETQ. The CDR3 DNA sequence: TGCGCCAGCAGGTGGGGACAGAGCTACGAGCAGTACTTC. It encodes CASRWGQSYEQYF.

The chain couples TRBV9 to TRBJ2-7; a possible D gene is TRBD2 (6 bases). This CDR3 has 15 residues. Germline V gives CDR1 SGDLS, CDR2 YYNGEE. The V end lost 0 bases, the J end lost 2 bases, and 12 bases lay between the germline ends. This CDR3 reads CASSVEGSGTYEQYF. Here the CDR3 DNA reads TGTGCCAGCAGCGTAGAGGGTAGCGGTACCTACGAGCAGTACTTC. Using reference TRBV9 and TRBJ2-7 for the parts outside the CDR3, the full variable domain is DSGVTQTPKHLITATGQRVTLRCSPRSGDLSVYWYQQSLDQGLQFLIQYYNGEERAKGNILERFSAQQFPDLHSELNLSSLELGDSALYFCASSVEGSGTYEQYFGPGTRLTVT.

This clone was found once. This chain uses TRBV29-1 with TRBJ2-2; 10 nucleotides match TRBD2. From germline, CDR1 is SQVTM and CDR2 ANQGSEA. V lost 7 bases and J lost 7; bases outside the gene matches: 9. The CDR3 loop spans 14 amino acids. CDR3 in DNA: TGCAGCGCCAGCGGGAGGGCCGTTGACGGGGAGCTGTTTTTT. The encoded protein is CSASGRAVDGELFF.

As DNA, the CDR3 is TGTGCCAGCAGCGCGACCGACAGGGGGCACTACGAGCAGTACTTC. Protein: CASSATDRGHYEQYF. The chain has TRBV7-8 and TRBJ2-7, with TRBD1 identical over 10 bases. The V and J ends lost 5 bases and 3 bases, in that order; junction bases with no gene match: 7. The CDR3 loop spans 15 amino acids. Germline V gives CDR1 SGHVS, CDR2 FQNEAQ.

The CDR3 DNA reads TGTGCCAGCAGCGTAGGTTTCAATGAGCAGTTCTTC. This encodes CASSVGFNEQFF. The chain carries TRBV9 and TRBJ2-1, with unresolved D. This CDR3 contains 12 residues. With 0 bases removed from V and 6 bases from J, the gap between germline ends came to 4 bases. In germline, CDR1 is SGDLS, CDR2 YYNGEE.

The chain employs TRBV27 and TRBJ2-2; tentatively, D is TRBD2 (5 bases). There are 13 residues in the CDR3. Germline loops: CDR1 MNHEY, CDR2 SMNVEV (reference sequence). The V end was cut by 6 bases, the J end by 1 base, with 6 bases between. The CDR3: CASRRGNTGELFF. The CDR3 DNA reads as TGTGCCAGCAGACGGGGGAACACCGGGGAGCTGTTTTTT.

The CDR3 reads CASRSTGGRQPQHF. Here the CDR3 DNA reads TGTGCCAGCAGATCGACAGGGGGGAGGCAGCCCCAGCATTTT. The V gene is TRBV28, the J gene TRBJ1-5, with 9 bases fitting TRBD1. CDR1 and CDR2 from the germline V gene are MDHEN and SYDVKM. The CDR3 has 14 amino acids. Trimming took 6 bases from V and 7 from J; bases not matched to a gene: 7. The whole variable domain, remainder taken from reference TRBV28 and TRBJ1-5, is DVKVTQSSRYLVKRTGEKVFLECVQDMDHENMFWYRQDPGLGLRLIYFSYDVKMKEKGDIPEGYSVSREKKERFSLILESASTNQTSMYLCASRSTGGRQPQHFGDGTRLSIL.

The CDR3 DNA reads as TGCGCCAGCAGCTTTGGCGAAGGGGGGACAGATACGCAGTATTTT. Encoded protein: CASSFGEGGTDTQYF. The chain recombines TRBV5-1 with TRBJ2-3; D tentatively reads TRBD1 or TRBD2 (6 bases each). The CDR3 spans 15 residues. Trimming removed 2 bases from V and 3 bases from J, with 13 bases in between. Germline CDR1 and CDR2: SGHRS and YFSETQ. The full variable domain, with the rest looked up from reference TRBV5-1 and TRBJ2-3, is KAGVTQTPRYLIKTRGQQVTLSCSPISGHRSVSWYQQTPGQGLQFLFEYFSETQRNKGNFPGRFSGRQFSNSRSEMNVSTLELGDSALYLCASSFGEGGTDTQYFGPGTRLTVL.

V usage is TRBV7-8 and J usage is TRBJ1-4; D perhaps matches TRBD1 (5 bases). CDR1 and CDR2 from the germline V gene are SGHVS and FQNEAQ. The CDR3 sequence is 13 residues long. The ends were cut back, 7 bases at V and 5 bases at J, with 11 bases in the middle. The CDR3 region is CASTGTLNEKLFF. CDR3 sequence (DNA): TGTGCCAGCACAGGGACGCTAAATGAAAAACTGTTTTTT. Full variable domain (outside the CDR3, taken from reference TRBV7-8 and TRBJ1-4): GAGVSQSPRYKVAKRGQDVALRCDPISGHVSLFWYQQALGQGPEFLTYFQNEAQLDKSGLPSDRFFAERPEGSVSTLKIQRTQQEDSAVYLCASTGTLNEKLFFGSGTQLSVL.

The genes are TRBV30 and TRBJ2-3; 14 bases are a match to TRBD2. Germline V gene lookup returns CDR1 GTSNPN and CDR2 SVGIG (reference sequence). The CDR3 is 15 amino acids. With V trimmed by 7 bases and J by 5 bases, 8 bases remained unmatched. The CDR3 spells CASTTSGRALDTQYF. Written as DNA, the CDR3 is TGTGCCTCGACGACTAGCGGGAGGGCCCTAGATACGCAGTATTTT.

This chain joins TRBV10-3 and TRBJ2-7; 9 positions agree with TRBD2. The junction had 13 bases not matched to a gene; V was cut back by 10 bases and J by 6 bases. Germline V gives CDR1 ENHRY, CDR2 SYGVKD. The CDR3 has 14 amino acids. CDR3 sequence reads: CATSPAGGSGEQYF. The CDR3 nucleotides are TGTGCCACCTCGCCCGCGGGGGGGAGTGGCGAGCAGTACTTC.

The chain is built from TRBV6-1 and TRBJ2-5; either TRBD1 or TRBD2 may supply D (5 bases each). V dropped 2 bases and J dropped 10 bases, with 14 bases sitting between them. Germline V gives CDR1 MNHNS, CDR2 SASEGT. The CDR3 has 13 amino acids. The CDR3 bases are TGTGCCAGCAGTGAACCGGACACCCGGGGCCAGTACTTC. This sequence encodes CASSEPDTRGQYF.

The CDR3, as DNA: TGTGCCAGTAGTATATCAAGGGGCGAATATGGCTACACCTTC. As protein: CASSISRGEYGYTF. This sequence joins TRBV19 and TRBJ1-2, with D perhaps matching TRBD1 (5 bases). There are 14 residues in the CDR3. The V end was cut by 2 bases, the J end by 5 bases, with 12 bases between. Germline V gene data show CDR1 as LNHDA and CDR2 as SQIVND (reference sequence).

J is TRBJ2-7 and V is TRBV5-1, with TRBD1 matching over 7 bases. Germline trimming cut 0 bases from V and 7 bases from J; bases unmatched to any gene: 10. The CDR3 covers 15 residues. Germline CDR1 reads SGHRS; CDR2 reads YFSETQ. The CDR3 reads CASSLGGTAIKEQYF. In DNA, the CDR3 is TGCGCCAGCAGCTTGGGAGGGACAGCCATTAAAGAGCAGTACTTC.

Of note for this clone: Within the sample, other DNA sequences also encode this same CDR3. The V and J genes are TRBV7-2 and TRBJ1-5; maybe TRBD1 (5 bases). The CDR3 totals 13 residues. Germline CDR1 SGHTA, CDR2 FQGNSA. Between the trimmed V and J ends, which lost 3 bases and 4 bases, there was a span of 7 bases. The CDR3 sequence is CASSFQGNQPQHF. The CDR3 DNA reads as TGTGCCAGCAGCTTTCAGGGTAATCAGCCCCAGCATTTT.

The chain has TRBV28 and TRBJ2-3, with 11 bases matching TRBD1. This CDR3 has 16 amino acids. Germline CDR1 and CDR2: MDHEN and SYDVKM. V shed 5 bases, J shed 5 bases, and the junction held 9 bases outside the gene matches. CDR3 DNA sequence: TGTGCCAGCAGTCAATCGGACAGGGGGCATGGAGATACGCAGTATTTT. The encoded protein is CASSQSDRGHGDTQYF. The full variable domain, rest sourced from reference TRBV28 and TRBJ2-3, is DVKVTQSSRYLVKRTGEKVFLECVQDMDHENMFWYRQDPGLGLRLIYFSYDVKMKEKGDIPEGYSVSREKKERFSLILESASTNQTSMYLCASSQSDRGHGDTQYFGPGTRLTVL.